This is a list of T cell receptor beta chains from one sample in a study of cytomegalovirus exposure and HLA in healthy donors. Using immunoSEQ multiplex PCR, the repertoire was profiled, and TCRdb retains in-frame clones only, with some absent. This table has under 130,000 clones, roughly four fifths appearing once. Sequencing was carried out using PBMCs. These receptor sequences come from a man aged 40-49 years in good health and CMV-seronegative. The CDR3 runs from the conserved cysteine through the conserved F or W. A D gene is named only where the DNA matches it firmly. Some rows mark clone size as missing; the rest say once, few, many or name a class of expanded clone.

D,V,size,J,CDR3,DNA
TRBD1,TRBV6-6,few,TRBJ1-2,CASGTGGDYGYTF,TGTGCCAGCGGGACAGGGGGTGACTATGGCTACACCTTC
.,TRBV27,.,TRBJ2-5,CASSMPGFQETQYF,TGTGCCAGCAGTATGCCAGGTTTCCAAGAGACCCAGTACTTC
.,TRBV4-1,.,TRBJ1-5,CASSQVFIREDQPQHF,TGCGCCAGCAGCCAAGTATTTATCAGGGAGGATCAGCCCCAGCATTTT
TRBD1,TRBV27,.,TRBJ1-2,CASSLRGTDPEGYTF,TGTGCCAGCAGTTTAAGGGGGACAGACCCTGAGGGCTACACCTTC
TRBD1,TRBV12-5,few,TRBJ2-1,CASGLATGTVNEQFF,TGTGCTAGTGGTTTGGCCACCGGGACAGTGAATGAGCAGTTCTTC
.,TRBV7-9,.,TRBJ2-1,CASSRDGGNEQFF,TGTGCCAGCAGCCGGGACGGAGGGAATGAGCAGTTCTTC
TRBD1,TRBV6-1,.,TRBJ1-2,CASSEETGTGFGYTF,TGTGCCAGCAGTGAAGAGACAGGGACAGGGTTTGGCTACACCTTC
TRBD1,TRBV6-6,.,TRBJ1-1,CASHPGQGFTEAFF,TGTGCCAGCCACCCGGGACAGGGATTCACTGAAGCTTTCTTT
TRBD1,TRBV11-1,.,TRBJ2-7,CASSRDRGLYEQYF,TGTGCCAGCAGTCGGGACAGGGGGTTGTACGAGCAGTACTTC
TRBD1,TRBV4-2,.,TRBJ2-7,CASSQLRDGQVYEQYF,TGTGCCAGCAGCCAACTGCGCGATGGACAGGTCTACGAGCAGTACTTC
.,TRBV4-1,.,TRBJ2-1,CASSQGSFYEQFF,TGCGCCAGCAGCCAAGGTAGTTTTTATGAGCAGTTCTTC
TRBD2,TRBV7-2,once,TRBJ2-3,CASSLEPSGRANTQYF,TGTGCCAGCAGCTTAGAACCGAGCGGGAGGGCCAATACGCAGTATTTT
TRBD1,TRBV9,.,TRBJ2-1,CASPQRTGHYNEQFF,TGTGCCAGCCCCCAGAGGACAGGGCATTACAATGAGCAGTTCTTC
TRBD2,TRBV5-6,.,TRBJ2-5,CASSLGGSWRETQYF,TGTGCCAGCAGCTTGGGCGGGAGCTGGAGAGAGACCCAGTACTTC
.,TRBV7-8,.,TRBJ1-4,CASSFTRGQEKLFF,TGTGCCAGCAGCTTTACGCGAGGGCAAGAAAAACTGTTTTTT
TRBD2,TRBV7-8,.,TRBJ2-3,CASSFRGADTQYF,TGTGCCAGCAGCTTCCGGGGGGCAGATACGCAGTATTTT
.,TRBV5-4,.,TRBJ1-1,CASSLGGDDTEAFF,TGTGCCAGCAGCTTGGGGGGCGACGACACTGAAGCTTTCTTT
TRBD1,TRBV27,once,TRBJ1-1,CASSSRGPDTEAFF,TGTGCCAGCAGTTCCAGGGGGCCGGATACTGAAGCTTTCTTT
.,TRBV6-5,.,TRBJ1-1,CASIPSGATEAFF,TGTGCCAGCATTCCCTCGGGAGCCACTGAAGCTTTCTTT
.,TRBV7-3,once,TRBJ2-3,CASSLTTGVNTDTQYF,TGTGCCAGCAGCTTAACAACGGGGGTCAACACAGATACGCAGTATTTT
TRBD1,TRBV18,.,TRBJ1-2,CASSPPGTGGLNYGYTF,TGTGCCAGCTCACCGCCCGGGACAGGGGGCCTTAACTATGGCTACACCTTC
.,TRBV29-1,.,TRBJ1-3,CSVGGSGNTIYF,TGCAGCGTCGGCGGCTCTGGAAACACCATATATTTT
.,TRBV7-6,.,TRBJ2-1,CASSLGGSYNEQFF,TGTGCCAGCAGCTTAGGCGGGTCCTACAATGAGCAGTTCTTC
.,TRBV7-6,.,TRBJ1-2,CASSLTGRGYTF,TGTGCCAGCAGCTTAACAGGGCGAGGCTACACCTTC
.,TRBV18,.,TRBJ2-3,CASSPSQGTTDTQYF,TGTGCCAGCTCACCGTCGCAGGGGACAACAGATACGCAGTATTTT
.,TRBV19,.,TRBJ1-4,CASSQDRGVAEKLFF,TGTGCCAGTAGTCAGGACCGGGGGGTTGCTGAAAAACTGTTTTTT